The 29 T cell receptor beta chains in this list originate from one sample, sequenced in a study of T cells after yellow fever vaccination. TCRdb fed the 5' RACE reads into MiXCR, producing one record per CDR3 protein. The table records around 530,000 distinct CDR3 sequences, approximately 16% of them present only once. This specimen was PBMCs, taken 5 days after the first yellow fever vaccination. These receptors were obtained from a man aged 18 to 29 who received the YFV17D yellow fever vaccine.

The chain combines TRBV4-3 with TRBJ2-3, with TRBD2 identical over 7 bases. From germline, CDR1 is LGHNA and CDR2 YSLEER. This CDR3 region has 20 residues. The junction had 15 bases not matched to a gene; V was cut back by 0 bases and J by 0 bases. CDR3 amino acids: CASSQEAAGRSVSSTDTQYF. The CDR3 nucleotides are TGCGCCAGCAGCCAAGAGGCAGCGGGGCGCTCCGTCTCTAGCACAGATACGCAGTATTTT.

V usage is TRBV28 and J usage is TRBJ1-5; 11 bases align to TRBD1. J was trimmed by 6 bases and V by 4 bases; bases with no gene match: 5. The germline gives CDR1 MDHEN, CDR2 SYDVKM. This CDR3 is built from 15 residues. The CDR3, as DNA: TGTGCCAGCAGTTCCCAGGGGACAGGGGGTCAGCCCCAGCATTTT. It specifies CASSSQGTGGQPQHF.

The chain employs TRBV5-1 and TRBJ2-7; 8 nucleotides match TRBD1. Germline V lookup: CDR1 SGHRS, CDR2 YFSETQ. Trimming at V came to 5 bases and at J to 6 bases, leaving 10 bases not matched to a gene. This CDR3 region has 14 residues. The CDR3 region has the DNA TGCGCCAGCAGTGATATTCAGGGGGCTACCGAGCAGTACTTC. Translated, it gives CASSDIQGATEQYF.

V is TRBV2 and J is TRBJ1-5; 8 bases align to TRBD1. Germline trimming cut 3 bases from V and 5 bases from J; bases unmatched to any gene: 3. The CDR3 extends over 14 amino acids. Germline values: CDR1 SNHLY, CDR2 FYNNEI. The CDR3 DNA reads TGTGCCAGCAGTGATGTGGGACAGGATCAGCCCCAGCATTTT. Its protein is CASSDVGQDQPQHF. The full variable domain, completed using reference TRBV2 and TRBJ1-5, is EPEVTQTPSHQVTQMGQEVILRCVPISNHLYFYWYRQILGQKVEFLVSFYNNEISEKSEIFDDQFSVERPDGSNFTLKIRSTKLEDSAMYFCASSDVGQDQPQHFGDGTRLSIL.

This clonotype occurred many times. This chain joins TRBV5-6 and TRBJ1-2, with unresolved D. In germline, CDR1 is SGHDT, CDR2 YYEEEE. The CDR3 has 11 residues. V was pared by 7 bases and J by 7 bases, with 11 bases between. The CDR3 region is CASGSWGGYTF. CDR3 in DNA: TGTGCCAGCGGGTCGTGGGGTGGCTACACCTTC.

This clonotype was recorded a few times. V gene TRBV5-1 combines with J gene TRBJ2-7; 9 bases align to TRBD1. The J segment lost 3 bases and the V segment lost 2 bases, leaving 6 bases of the junction unmatched. The germline V gene encodes CDR1 SGHRS and CDR2 YFSETQ. The CDR3 runs 15 residues. CDR3 in DNA: TGCGCCAGCAGCTTCCTACCGGGACAGGGCTACGAGCAGTACGTC. It yields the protein CASSFLPGQGYEQYV.

This chain joins TRBV27 and TRBJ1-2; D is perhaps TRBD1 (5 bases). The germline V gene has CDR1 MNHEY and CDR2 SMNVEV (reference sequence). V shed 2 bases and J shed 4 bases, with 14 bases lying between them. The length of the CDR3 is 15 residues. The CDR3 DNA reads TGTGCCAGCAGTTTACACTTTGGGGGTATCTATGGCTACACCTTC. It yields the protein CASSLHFGGIYGYTF.

V is TRBV6-2 or TRBV6-3 and J is TRBJ2-7, with D unclear. The germline V and J ends were trimmed by 2 bases and 4 bases, with 18 bases remaining between them. This CDR3 has 16 amino acids. In germline, CDR1 is MNHEY, CDR2 SVGEGT. For the CDR3, the DNA is TGTGCCAGCAGTTACGTTGGGCAGCCAGTGAATTACGAGCAGTACTTC. This sequence encodes CASSYVGQPVNYEQYF.

This clonotype was seen a handful of times. This rearrangement joins TRBV5-6 to TRBJ2-7; D not certain. The CDR3 length is 13 residues. Trimming shortened V by 7 bases and J by 3 bases, and 14 bases separated the two germline ends. The germline V gene encodes CDR1 SGHDT and CDR2 YYEEEE. CDR3 sequence reads: CASLTYNSYEQYF. In nucleotides, the CDR3 is TGTGCCAGCTTAACCTACAACAGCTACGAGCAGTACTTC.

This clonotype occurred a few times. CDR3 DNA sequence: TGTGCCAGCAGCCCCCTGGGCAGGGGGCATGGCTACACCTTC. It yields the protein CASSPLGRGHGYTF. The chain links TRBV7-6 to TRBJ1-2, with TRBD1 matching 8 bases. Per germline, CDR1 SGHVS and CDR2 FNYEAQ. There are 14 residues in the CDR3. After removal of 5 bases from V and 6 bases from J, the junction contained 8 bases not matched to a gene.

The sample holds a few counts of this clonotype. The chain has TRBV28 and TRBJ1-4; D not certain. V gave up 3 bases and J gave up 4 bases, with 9 bases separating them. The CDR3 runs 14 residues. Germline loops: CDR1 MDHEN, CDR2 SYDVKM. The CDR3 protein is CASSLYGLNEKLFF. DNA for the CDR3: TGTGCCAGCAGTTTGTACGGACTTAATGAAAAACTGTTTTTT. Drawing the rest from reference TRBV28 and TRBJ1-4, the complete variable domain is DVKVTQSSRYLVKRTGEKVFLECVQDMDHENMFWYRQDPGLGLRLIYFSYDVKMKEKGDIPEGYSVSREKKERFSLILESASTNQTSMYLCASSLYGLNEKLFFGSGTQLSVL.

In this sample, this clonotype turned up a few times. The chain carries TRBV7-3 and TRBJ2-7, with D unclear. Trimming left V 6 bases short and J 3 bases short, with 12 bases between. The germline V gene has CDR1 SGHTA and CDR2 FQGTGA. This CDR3 is built from 13 residues. The CDR3 spells CASSYRTGYEQYF. For the CDR3, the DNA is TGTGCCAGCAGTTACAGAACGGGCTACGAGCAGTACTTC.

This chain uses TRBV9 with TRBJ2-3, with 7 nucleotides matching TRBD2. V was clipped by 0 bases and J by 2 bases; unmatched bases: 3. Per germline, CDR1 SGDLS and CDR2 YYNGEE. CDR3 length: 15 amino acids. The CDR3 coding sequence is TGTGCCAGCAGCGTAGGGGCGGGGGACACAGATACGCAGTATTTT. This translates into CASSVGAGDTDTQYF.

The chain employs TRBV10-2 and TRBJ1-2; D ambiguous. Germline V gives CDR1 WSHSY, CDR2 SAAADI. This CDR3 spans 12 amino acids. Trimming pared 7 bases from V and 8 bases from J, leaving 14 bases between. The CDR3 here is CASTPGLQGYTF. The CDR3 DNA is TGCGCCAGCACCCCTGGGTTACAAGGCTACACCTTC.

V is TRBV14 and J is TRBJ2-5; the D is unclear. The CDR3 is made up of 16 amino acids. Between the trimmed V and J ends, which lost 2 bases and 3 bases, there was a span of 16 bases. The V gene's germline CDR1 is SGHDN and CDR2 FVKESK. The CDR3 spells CASSQIKLAREETQYF. CDR3 nucleotides: TGTGCCAGCAGCCAAATCAAGCTCGCACGGGAAGAGACCCAGTACTTC.

This sequence joins TRBV11-2 and TRBJ2-1; 8 nucleotides align to TRBD2. Germline V gene lookup returns CDR1 SGHAT and CDR2 FQNNGV. This CDR3 is 14 amino acids long. V lost 8 bases to trimming and J lost 2 bases; unmatched junction nucleotides: 5. For the CDR3, the DNA is TGTGCCAGCGAACCGGGACTAGCCTACAATGAGCAGTTCTTC. It specifies CASEPGLAYNEQFF.

In this sample, this clonotype turned up a few times. V gene TRBV2 combines with J gene TRBJ2-3; 9 nucleotides match TRBD2. V dropped 8 bases and J dropped 2; count of bases not matched to a gene: 20. The germline CDR1 and CDR2 sequences are SNHLY and FYNNEI. The CDR3 is 19 amino acids. As DNA, the CDR3 is TGTGCCAGCGCTGGCTACCCCTCTCTTGAGCGGGGGGTCACAGATACGCAGTATTTT. Translating gives CASAGYPSLERGVTDTQYF.

This chain links TRBV5-1 with TRBJ1-1; possible D gene TRBD1, 6 bases. With 0 bases removed from V and 1 base from J, the gap between germline ends came to 22 bases. This CDR3 has 19 residues. CDR1 is SGHRS and CDR2 is YFSETQ in the germline V gene. The CDR3 coding sequence is TGCGCCAGCAGCTTGGCCGCGGGGGCAGGGTCCGGAGCGAACACTGAAGCTTTCTTT. It translates to CASSLAAGAGSGANTEAFF.

Details on this clonotype: A much larger clone lies one base from this, so it may be a read error. V is TRBV20-1 and J is TRBJ2-4, with D perhaps matching TRBD2 (5 bases). Trimming stripped 6 bases from V and 11 bases from J, with 17 bases between. The CDR3 is 12 residues long. Germline CDR1 is DFQATT and CDR2 is SNEGSKA (reference sequence). CDR3 sequence reads: CSAFRERAFQYF. In nucleotides, the CDR3 is TGCAGTGCCTTCCGGGAACGGGCATTTCAGTACTTC.

V and J are TRBV20-1 and TRBJ2-1; D may be TRBD2 (5 bases). V lost 6 bases and J lost 6, with 24 bases in between. The CDR3 has 16 amino acids. Germline V CDR1 and CDR2: DFQATT, SNEGSKA (reference sequence). The CDR3 here is CSATAPGLKSSNEQFF. The DNA for the CDR3 is TGCAGTGCAACCGCCCCCGGACTGAAAAGCTCCAATGAGCAGTTCTTC.

In its sample, this clonotype was seen a few times. CDR3 nucleotide sequence: TGTGCCAGCAGTTTACTCCCCCCCATTAATCAGCCCCAGCATTTT. Translation gives CASSLLPPINQPQHF. The gene calls are TRBV12-3 or TRBV12-4 and TRBJ1-5; D gene uncertain. Between the trimmed V and J ends, which lost 2 bases and 4 bases, there was a span of 12 bases. CDR3 length equals 15 residues.

This clonotype occurred a few times. V usage is TRBV20-1 and J usage is TRBJ2-3; a weak D match, TRBD2 (6 bases). Trimming took 6 bases from V and 2 from J, leaving 12 bases between them. Looked up from germline, CDR1 is DFQATT and CDR2 is SNEGSKA (reference sequence). CDR3 length: 13 residues. CDR3 region: CSAGGVTTDTQYF. The CDR3 DNA reads as TGCAGTGCGGGCGGGGTTACCACAGATACGCAGTATTTT.

This clonotype was detected ten times or more. The rearrangement joins TRBV24-1 to TRBJ2-1; possibly TRBD1 for D (6 bases). Trimming removed 7 bases from V and 9 bases from J, with 18 bases in between. This CDR3 region has 14 residues. Per the germline V gene, CDR1 is KGHDR and CDR2 is SFDVKD. CDR3 region: CATRTNREQGEQFF. Written as DNA, the CDR3 is TGTGCCACCAGAACAAACAGGGAGCAGGGTGAGCAGTTCTTC.

This clonotype was seen once. The genes are TRBV9 and TRBJ2-2; tentative D call: TRBD2 (5 bases). Trimming shortened V by 2 bases and J by 1 base, and 9 bases separated the two germline ends. The CDR3 covers 15 residues. Per the germline V gene, CDR1 is SGDLS and CDR2 is YYNGEE. This CDR3 reads CASSVHGKNTGELFF. The CDR3, as DNA: TGTGCCAGCAGCGTTCACGGGAAGAACACCGGGGAGCTGTTTTTT.

The CDR3 spells CASSLAQGQGYTF. Written as DNA, the CDR3 is TGTGCCAGCAGCTTAGCGCAGGGTCAAGGCTACACCTTC. This chain uses TRBV7-2 with TRBJ1-2; maybe TRBD1 (5 bases). The V gene's germline CDR1 is SGHTA and CDR2 FQGNSA. The ends were cut back, 0 bases at V and 8 bases at J, with 10 bases in the middle. The CDR3 spans 13 residues.

With respect to this clonotype: This CDR3 is missing its conserved last phenylalanine or tryptophan, likely due to a read error. This chain links TRBV6-1 with TRBJ1-3; D may be TRBD1 (5 bases). The CDR3 is 16 residues long. V gave up 8 bases and J gave up 0 bases, with 17 bases separating them. CDR1 and CDR2 from the germline V gene are MNHNS and SASEGT. The CDR3 sequence is CASRDGPTYSGNTIYL. The CDR3 nucleotides read TGTGCCAGCCGGGACGGGCCGACTTACTCTGGAAACACCATATATCTT.

The chain employs TRBV5-1 and TRBJ2-1; 12 nucleotides line up with TRBD2. Trimming cost V 4 bases and J 8 bases; bases outside gene matches: 7. The CDR3 sequence is 15 residues long. Germline V gene sequence: CDR1 SGHRS, CDR2 YFSETQ. The DNA for the CDR3 is TGCGCCAGCAGCGCCCCTAGCGGGGGGGATGATGAGCAGTTCTTC. Translated: CASSAPSGGDDEQFF.

The chain carries TRBV6-5 and TRBJ2-3; 13 bases align to TRBD2. Trimming cost V 2 bases and J 4 bases; bases outside gene matches: 0. The CDR3 has 15 amino acids. CDR1 is MNHEY and CDR2 is SVGAGI in the germline V gene. In nucleotides, the CDR3 is TGTGCCAGCAGTTACACTAGCGGGGGGGCAGATACGCAGTATTTT. It translates to CASSYTSGGADTQYF.

This sequence joins TRBV6-5 and TRBJ2-7; 9 bases match TRBD2. The junction had 4 bases not matched to a gene; V was cut back by 0 bases and J by 4 bases. CDR3 length: 15 amino acids. Per the germline V gene, CDR1 is MNHEY and CDR2 is SVGAGI. CDR3 DNA: TGTGCCAGCAGTTACTCTGCGGGGGGGGGTTACGAGCAGTACTTC. It specifies CASSYSAGGGYEQYF.